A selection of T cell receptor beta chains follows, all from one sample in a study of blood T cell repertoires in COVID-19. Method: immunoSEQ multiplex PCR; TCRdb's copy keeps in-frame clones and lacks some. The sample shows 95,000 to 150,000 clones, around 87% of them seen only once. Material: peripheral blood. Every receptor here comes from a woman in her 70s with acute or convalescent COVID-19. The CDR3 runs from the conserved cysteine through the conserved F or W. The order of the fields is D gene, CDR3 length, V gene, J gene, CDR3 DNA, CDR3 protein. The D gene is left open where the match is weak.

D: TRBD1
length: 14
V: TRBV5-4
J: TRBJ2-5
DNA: TGTGCCAGCAGCTCGGGACAGCTGCAAGAGACCCAGTACTTC
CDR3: CASSSGQLQETQYF

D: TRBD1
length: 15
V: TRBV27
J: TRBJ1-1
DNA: TGTGCCAGCAGTTTATCGAGGCAGGGGGGCACTGAAGCTTTCTTT
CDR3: CASSLSRQGGTEAFF

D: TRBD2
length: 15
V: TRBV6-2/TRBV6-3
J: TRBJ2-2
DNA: TGTGCCAGCAGTCGGACTAGCGGGGGCACCGGGGAGCTGTTTTTT
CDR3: CASSRTSGGTGELFF

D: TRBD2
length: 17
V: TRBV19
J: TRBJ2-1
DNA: TGTGCCAGTCGCACTCTAGCGGGGGGCTACAAGGGCAATGAGCAGTTCTTC
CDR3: CASRTLAGGYKGNEQFF

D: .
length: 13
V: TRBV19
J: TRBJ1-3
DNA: TGTGCCAGTAGTTCAATCTCTGGAAACACCATATATTTT
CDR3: CASSSISGNTIYF

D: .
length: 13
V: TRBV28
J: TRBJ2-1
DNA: TGTGCCAGCGGATGGAGCTCCTACAATGAGCAGTTCTTC
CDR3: CASGWSSYNEQFF

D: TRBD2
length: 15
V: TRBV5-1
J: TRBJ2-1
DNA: TGCGCCAGCAGCTACCGGGGGGGCTCCTACAATGAGCAGTTCTTC
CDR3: CASSYRGGSYNEQFF

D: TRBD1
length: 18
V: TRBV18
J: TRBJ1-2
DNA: TGTGCCAGCTCATCATACGGGACAGGGGGCAATCGATACTATGGCTACACCTTC
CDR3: CASSSYGTGGNRYYGYTF

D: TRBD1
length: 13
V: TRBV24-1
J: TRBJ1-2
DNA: TGTGCCACCAGTGAAAGACAGGGTCCTGGCTACACCTTC
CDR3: CATSERQGPGYTF

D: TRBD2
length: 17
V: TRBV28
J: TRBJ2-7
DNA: TGTGCCAGCAGATCACTAGCGGGGGGTATGAGCTCCTACGAGCAGTACTTC
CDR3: CASRSLAGGMSSYEQYF

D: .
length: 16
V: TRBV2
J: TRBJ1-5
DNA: TGTGCCAGCAGTGAAAAGGGAGATATGGGCAATCAGCCCCAGCATTTT
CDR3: CASSEKGDMGNQPQHF

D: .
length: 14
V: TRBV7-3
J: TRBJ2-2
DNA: TGTGCCAGCAGCCCGCAGTTGGCTACCGGGGAGCTGTTTTTT
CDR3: CASSPQLATGELFF

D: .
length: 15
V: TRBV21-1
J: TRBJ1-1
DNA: TGTGCCAGCAGCAAAGAGGAGCAGCCGAACACTGAAGCTTTCTTT
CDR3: CASSKEEQPNTEAFF

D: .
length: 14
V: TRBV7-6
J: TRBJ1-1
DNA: TGTGCCAGCAGCTTAGACAGCCCTCACACTGAAGCTTTCTTT
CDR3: CASSLDSPHTEAFF

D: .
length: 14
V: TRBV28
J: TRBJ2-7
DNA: TGTGCCAGCAGTTCCCCGGGAAATACCTACGAGCAGTACTTC
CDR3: CASSSPGNTYEQYF